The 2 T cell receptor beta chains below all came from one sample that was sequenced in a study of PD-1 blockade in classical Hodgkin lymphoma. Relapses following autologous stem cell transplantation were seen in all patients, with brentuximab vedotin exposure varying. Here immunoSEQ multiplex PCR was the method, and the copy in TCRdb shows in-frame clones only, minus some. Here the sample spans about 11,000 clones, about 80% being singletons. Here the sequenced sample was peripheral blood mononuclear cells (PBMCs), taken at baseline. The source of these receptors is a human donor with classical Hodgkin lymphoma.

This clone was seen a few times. In nucleotides, the CDR3 is TGTGCCAGCAGTTACTCCCGGAACACTGAAGCTTTCTTT. Protein sequence: CASSYSRNTEAFF. The V and J genes are TRBV6-5 and TRBJ1-1; D is undetermined. V was trimmed by 0 bases and J by 1 base, leaving 3 bases between them. The CDR3 length is 13 residues. Germline CDR1 reads MNHEY; CDR2 reads SVGAGI.

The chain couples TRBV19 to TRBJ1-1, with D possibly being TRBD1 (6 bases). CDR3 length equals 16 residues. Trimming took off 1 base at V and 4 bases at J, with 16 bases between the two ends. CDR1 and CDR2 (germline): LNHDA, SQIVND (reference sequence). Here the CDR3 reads CASSIGLSGGGTEAFF. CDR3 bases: TGTGCCAGTAGTATAGGATTAAGCGGGGGCGGCACTGAAGCTTTCTTT.